This T cell receptor (beta chain) is drawn from a study of PD-1 blockade in classical Hodgkin lymphoma. Regarding the study as a whole: Relapsed/refractory patients reportedly had the lowest baseline TCR diversity, below newly diagnosed patients, who were below healthy donors.

The CDR3 is made up of 13 amino acids. Per the germline V gene, CDR1 is LGHNA and CDR2 is YSLEER. Germline trimming cut 1 base from V and 10 bases from J; bases unmatched to any gene: 5. Notes on this clone: Its specificity is unknown.

The time point was: newly diagnosed, previously untreated cHL patient sample. Purification of CD4+ T cells from thawed PBMCs was performed via magnetic negative selection. Method: immunoSEQ multiplex PCR; TCRdb's copy keeps in-frame clones and lacks some. This sample has around 27,000 clones, with roughly nine tenths found just once. Source material: CD4+ T cells from blood. The chain employs TRBV4-3 and TRBJ1-1, with TRBD1 matching 8 bases. The sequence was collected from a human donor with classical Hodgkin lymphoma. This CDR3 is CASSQVGQGRAFF. CDR3 DNA sequence: TGCGCCAGCAGCCAAGTAGGACAGGGACGAGCTTTCTTT.